The 24 T cell receptor beta chains in this list originate from one sample, sequenced in a study of T-cell reconstitution after alpha-beta-depleted transplantation in children. During its preparation, the TCRbeta library received unique molecular identifiers. TCRdb itself ran the PCR reads through MiXCR, one entry per CDR3 protein. The profile shows around 450,000 distinct CDR3 sequences, 10% to 13% of them singletons. Sequencing used PBMCs, obtained before TCRalphabeta/CD19-depleted stem cell transplant. The receptor source for this set is a child aged 2 to 10 with inherited bone marrow failure, due to receive a stem cell transplant.

This clonotype was counted at least ten times. This chain's CDR3 is CASSSSTGNSPLHF. DNA for the CDR3: TGTGCCAGCAGCTCATCGACGGGGAATTCACCCCTCCACTTT. The rearrangement links TRBV7-8 to TRBJ1-6; unclear D gene. V dropped 4 bases and J dropped 7 bases, with 11 bases sitting between them. Germline lookup yields CDR1 SGHVS and CDR2 FQNEAQ. The CDR3 runs to 14 residues. Full variable domain (rest looked up from reference TRBV7-8 and TRBJ1-6): GAGVSQSPRYKVAKRGQDVALRCDPISGHVSLFWYQQALGQGPEFLTYFQNEAQLDKSGLPSDRFFAERPEGSVSTLKIQRTQQEDSAVYLCASSSSTGNSPLHFGNGTRLTVT.

This clonotype was found many times. J is TRBJ2-5 and V is TRBV5-1; D call uncertain. Trimming took off 0 bases at V and 1 base at J, with 7 bases between the two ends. This CDR3 has 14 amino acids. CDR1 SGHRS and CDR2 YFSETQ come from the germline V gene. The CDR3 loop is CASSLGASQETQYF. As DNA, the CDR3 is TGCGCCAGCAGCTTGGGGGCGTCCCAAGAGACCCAGTACTTC.

With respect to this clonotype: A much larger clone lies one base from this, so it may be a read error. This chain uses TRBV6-5 with TRBJ2-7; a possible D gene is TRBD1 (6 bases). The CDR3 length is 12 residues. The V gene's germline CDR1 is MNHEY and CDR2 SVGAGI. Here the CDR3 DNA reads TGTGCCAGCGGGGGCCTCTCCTACAAGCAGTACTTC. Translated: CASGGLSYKQYF.

This clonotype has ten or more counts. The chain uses TRBV12-3 or TRBV12-4 and TRBJ2-2; maybe TRBD2 (5 bases). Trimming took off 3 bases at V and 5 bases at J, with 13 bases between the two ends. The CDR3 length is 15 residues. CDR3 region: CASSLFRTGTGELFF. DNA for the CDR3: TGTGCCAGCAGTTTGTTCCGGACGGGGACCGGGGAGCTGTTTTTT.

The chain has TRBV20-1 and TRBJ1-1; D not resolved. In germline, CDR1 is DFQATT, CDR2 SNEGSKA (reference sequence). The CDR3 has 13 residues. Trimming cost V 2 bases and J 1 base, with 8 bases left between them. The CDR3 DNA follows: TGCAGTGCTAGACAGGATCCGAACACTGAAGCTTTCTTT. Amino acid sequence: CSARQDPNTEAFF.

This clonotype was observed a few times. The chain combines TRBV20-1 with TRBJ2-1; 14 positions agree with TRBD2. V lost 5 bases and J lost 9; bases outside the gene matches: 15. The CDR3 is 17 residues long. Germline V gives CDR1 DFQATT, CDR2 SNEGSKA (reference sequence). CDR3 sequence: CSAETGTSGGVMSEQFF. CDR3 bases: TGCAGTGCTGAAACCGGGACTAGCGGGGGTGTTATGAGTGAGCAGTTCTTC.

This clonotype came up many times. The chain uses TRBV28 and TRBJ2-2; 7 nucleotides match TRBD2. The CDR3 totals 15 residues. CDR1 is MDHEN and CDR2 is SYDVKM in the germline V gene. The junction had 7 bases not matched to a gene; V was cut back by 3 bases and J by 6 bases. CDR3 in DNA: TGTGCCAGCAGTTTGAAGACTGGGGGGGCCGGGGAGCTGTTTTTT. It translates to CASSLKTGGAGELFF.

J is TRBJ2-7 and V is TRBV20-1; 7 bases line up with TRBD1. J lost 2 bases, V lost 1 base, and 5 bases had no gene match. Germline V gene lookup returns CDR1 DFQATT and CDR2 SNEGSKA (reference sequence). The CDR3 spans 14 residues. The CDR3 reads CSARVNRGPYEQYF. CDR3 nucleotide sequence: TGCAGTGCTAGAGTTAACAGGGGCCCCTACGAGCAGTACTTC.

This clonotype was seen ten or more times. The chain combines TRBV5-1 with TRBJ2-7; D might be TRBD2 (6 bases). This CDR3 spans 13 amino acids. V shed 0 bases and J shed 5 bases, with 9 bases lying between them. Germline V gene sequence: CDR1 SGHRS, CDR2 YFSETQ. The chain's CDR3 is CASSLAGGHEQYF. The CDR3, as DNA: TGCGCCAGCAGCTTGGCCGGAGGGCACGAGCAGTACTTC.

This clonotype turned up a few times. The chain carries TRBV5-5 and TRBJ2-5, with TRBD2 matching 10 bases. Germline V gene lookup returns CDR1 SGHKS and CDR2 YYEKEE (reference sequence). CDR3 length equals 15 residues. The V gene end was trimmed by 0 bases and the J gene end by 4 bases; junction bases not matched to a gene: 3. CDR3 sequence (DNA): TGTGCCAGCAGCTTGGGGGTAGCGGGAGGAGAGACCCAGTACTTC. The encoded protein is CASSLGVAGGETQYF.

This clonotype was counted ten times or more. The rearrangement joins TRBV11-2 to TRBJ1-1; perhaps TRBD1 as D (6 bases). Trimming took off 6 bases at V and 1 base at J, with 9 bases between the two ends. Germline V gene sequence: CDR1 SGHAT, CDR2 FQNNGV. The CDR3 spans 13 residues. The CDR3 sequence is CASRKQGNTEAFF. CDR3 nucleotide sequence: TGTGCCAGCAGAAAACAGGGGAACACTGAAGCTTTCTTT.

There are many counts of this clonotype. CDR3 DNA: TGCGCCAGCAGCCTTAGACAGGGGATGAACGAGCAGTACTTC. The encoded protein is CASSLRQGMNEQYF. V usage is TRBV4-1 and J usage is TRBJ2-7; the match to TRBD1 covers 8 bases. Germline CDR1 is MGHRA and CDR2 is YSYEKL. This CDR3 contains 14 residues. The V and J ends lost 4 bases and 5 bases, in that order; junction bases with no gene match: 7.

Turning to this clonotype: A read error is possible here, since a much larger clone lies one base away. The CDR3 region is CASSLVAGSTGQLFF. As DNA, the CDR3 is TGCGCCAGCAGCTTGGTCGCAGGGTCCACCGGGCAGCTGTTTTTT. This sequence joins TRBV5-1 and TRBJ2-2, with D perhaps TRBD1 (5 bases). The CDR3 has 15 residues. Germline CDR1 and CDR2: SGHRS and YFSETQ.

This chain joins TRBV20-1 and TRBJ2-5; D possibly corresponds to TRBD1 (5 bases). Germline V gene lookup returns CDR1 DFQATT and CDR2 SNEGSKA (reference sequence). This CDR3 comprises 14 residues. Trimming left V 3 bases short and J 2 bases short, with 13 bases between. The CDR3 loop reads CSARARVGQETQYF. CDR3 DNA: TGCAGTGCTAGGGCCAGGGTCGGGCAAGAGACCCAGTACTTC.

This clonotype was seen at least ten times. This sequence joins TRBV20-1 and TRBJ1-2; D unresolved. The V end lost 7 bases, the J end lost 7 bases, and 13 bases lay between the germline ends. The CDR3 has 11 amino acids. CDR1 is DFQATT and CDR2 is SNEGSKA in the germline V gene (reference sequence). The CDR3 DNA follows: TGCAGTGTAGTGGCAGTGGGTGGCTACACCTTC. Translated: CSVVAVGGYTF.

The sample holds one count of this clonotype. One end of the junction is discordant with germline, which a read error may explain. The chain links TRBV9 to TRBJ2-1; tentatively, D is TRBD2 (5 bases). The CDR3 loop spans 16 amino acids. CDR1 and CDR2 from the germline V gene are SGDLS and YYNGEE. Here the CDR3 DNA reads TGTGCCAGCAGCATAAAGCGAGGGAGCTCCTACAATGAGGAGTTCTTC. Translation: CASSIKRGSSYNEEFF.

This clonotype was seen at least ten times. V is TRBV2 and J is TRBJ2-3, with 8 bases fitting TRBD2. The ends lost 7 bases at V and 2 bases at J; junction bases unmatched: 5. Germline V lookup: CDR1 SNHLY, CDR2 FYNNEI. The CDR3 is made up of 14 amino acids. CDR3: CASTGGEFTDTQYF. As DNA, the CDR3 is TGTGCCAGCACGGGAGGGGAGTTCACAGATACGCAGTATTTT.

There are many counts of this clonotype. This chain joins TRBV13 and TRBJ2-7, with 9 bases matching TRBD2. The CDR3 covers 15 residues. The ends lost 4 bases at V and 3 bases at J; junction bases unmatched: 7. CDR1 is PRHDT and CDR2 is FYEKMQ in the germline V gene (reference sequence). DNA of the CDR3: TGTGCCAGCAGCTCGGGCCCTAGCGGGATCTACGAGCAGTACTTC. It translates to CASSSGPSGIYEQYF.

This clonotype was seen at least ten times. The V gene is TRBV28, the J gene TRBJ2-7; tentative D call: TRBD2 (6 bases). Trimming removed 4 bases at V and 5 bases at J, with 9 bases between. Germline loops: CDR1 MDHEN, CDR2 SYDVKM. The CDR3 sequence is 12 residues long. The CDR3 nucleotides read TGTGCCAGCAGTTGGTGGGAGGACGAGCAGTACTTC. Translating it yields CASSWWEDEQYF.

CDR3 in amino acids: CASSLGQSTYEQYF. CDR3 DNA sequence: TGTGCCAGCAGCTTGGGGCAAAGTACCTACGAGCAGTACTTC. V gene TRBV5-6 combines with J gene TRBJ2-7; D call uncertain. The CDR3 consists of 14 residues. Germline loops: CDR1 SGHDT, CDR2 YYEEEE. Between the trimmed V and J ends, which lost 0 bases and 2 bases, there was a span of 9 bases.

This clonotype showed up many times. The V and J genes are TRBV4-2 and TRBJ2-5; 7 bases align to TRBD2. CDR1 and CDR2 from the germline V gene are LGHNA and YNFKEQ. Trimming took 0 bases from V and 4 from J; bases not matched to a gene: 2. CDR3 size: 14 residues. The CDR3 DNA is TGTGCCAGCAGCCAAGAGAGCGGGACAGAGACCCAGTACTTC. Translation: CASSQESGTETQYF.

This clonotype came up a few times. The rearrangement links TRBV4-1 to TRBJ2-7; D gene uncertain. Trimming took off 3 bases at V and 1 base at J, with 10 bases between the two ends. Germline CDR1 and CDR2: MGHRA and YSYEKL. The CDR3 has 14 residues. CDR3 DNA sequence: TGCGCCAGCAGCCAGGGGATTCCTTCCTACGAGCAGTACTTC. It specifies CASSQGIPSYEQYF.

The table lists this clonotype with many counts. The genes are TRBV7-2 and TRBJ2-3; maybe TRBD1 (5 bases). The V end was cut by 5 bases, the J end by 5 bases, with 17 bases between. The CDR3 is 15 amino acids. Germline V lookup: CDR1 SGHTA, CDR2 FQGNSA. The CDR3 loop is CASSPYRSGEDTQYF. CDR3 nucleotide sequence: TGTGCCAGCAGCCCTTACAGGTCCGGCGAAGATACGCAGTATTTT.

At least ten counts were recorded for this clonotype. The chain employs TRBV12-3 or TRBV12-4 and TRBJ2-1; the match to TRBD2 covers 7 bases. After removal of 1 base from V and 9 bases from J, the junction contained 6 bases not matched to a gene. This CDR3 has 14 amino acids. The CDR3 nucleotides are TGTGCCAGCAGTTTAGGTTCCCGACTAGCTGAGCAGTTCTTC. This encodes CASSLGSRLAEQFF.